Each of the 22 T cell receptor beta chains below was sequenced from the same sample in a study of cytomegalovirus exposure and HLA in healthy donors. PCR used 60 Vbeta primers and 13 Jbeta primers. Sequencing used immunoSEQ multiplex PCR; TCRdb keeps in-frame clones, though not all of them. Among 60,000 or so clones listed, approximately 71% were seen once. The sequencing input was PBMCs. The receptors stem from a middle-aged man in good health and CMV-seropositive.

The chain has TRBV7-8 and TRBJ2-1; 9 nucleotides agree with TRBD2. Per the germline V gene, CDR1 is SGHVS and CDR2 is FQNEAQ. V lost 5 bases to trimming and J lost 1 base; unmatched junction nucleotides: 9. The CDR3 covers 17 residues. The DNA for the CDR3 is TGTGCCAGCAGCCCCTTCGGTAGCGGGGGATCCTACAATGAGCAGTTCTTC. Amino acids: CASSPFGSGGSYNEQFF.

The chain combines TRBV7-9 with TRBJ1-3; perhaps TRBD1 as D (6 bases). Germline loops: CDR1 SEHNR, CDR2 FQNEAQ (reference sequence). This CDR3 comprises 14 residues. Trimming took off 7 bases at V and 0 bases at J, with 10 bases between the two ends. CDR3 loop: CASTRQVSGNTIYF. CDR3 nucleotides: TGTGCCAGCACACGACAGGTCTCTGGAAACACCATATATTTT.

CDR3 sequence (DNA): TGTGCCAGCAGCCAAGCTTCTCTACCTCGGACAGGGGGTAACTATGGCTACACCTTC. Translated: CASSQASLPRTGGNYGYTF. V usage is TRBV4-2 and J usage is TRBJ1-2, with 10 bases matching TRBD1. V shed 1 base, J shed 1 base, and the junction held 12 bases outside the gene matches. Looked up from germline, CDR1 is LGHNA and CDR2 is YNFKEQ. This CDR3 spans 19 amino acids.

The V and J genes are TRBV4-1 and TRBJ2-7; D is possibly TRBD2 (5 bases). CDR3 length: 17 residues. Germline V gene lookup returns CDR1 MGHRA and CDR2 YSYEKL. V lost 0 bases to trimming and J lost 0 bases, with 15 bases between them. The CDR3 reads CASSQDAGSPDSYEQYF. The CDR3 region has the DNA TGCGCCAGCAGCCAAGATGCGGGCTCCCCGGACTCCTACGAGCAGTACTTC.

As DNA, the CDR3 is TGTGCCAGCTCCAAAGAACCGGTCTCCGGGGAGACCCAGTACTTC. Amino acid sequence: CASSKEPVSGETQYF. V and J are TRBV18 and TRBJ2-5; D is uncertain. With 6 bases removed from V and 5 bases from J, the gap between germline ends came to 19 bases. CDR1 is KGHSH and CDR2 is LQKENI in the germline V gene. The CDR3 is 15 amino acids.

This clone has just a few counts. The gene calls are TRBV25-1 and TRBJ2-3; a weak D match, TRBD2 (6 bases). The germline gives CDR1 MGHDK, CDR2 SYGVNS. Trimming shortened V by 1 base and J by 4 bases, and 9 bases separated the two germline ends. The CDR3 contains 14 residues. The CDR3: CASSEWGESDTQYF. The CDR3 bases are TGTGCCAGCAGTGAATGGGGGGAGTCAGATACGCAGTATTTT.

In its sample, this clone was seen a few times. The chain recombines TRBV5-1 with TRBJ1-1; D unclear. Deletions cut 0 bases from V and 3 bases from J, with 6 bases between. This CDR3 is built from 13 residues. The germline CDR1 and CDR2 sequences are SGHRS and YFSETQ. The CDR3 coding sequence is TGCGCCAGCAGCTTGGCCTCGGACACTGAAGCTTTCTTT. This encodes CASSLASDTEAFF. Full variable domain (outside the CDR3, taken from reference TRBV5-1 and TRBJ1-1): KAGVTQTPRYLIKTRGQQVTLSCSPISGHRSVSWYQQTPGQGLQFLFEYFSETQRNKGNFPGRFSGRQFSNSRSEMNVSTLELGDSALYLCASSLASDTEAFFGQGTRLTVV.

This chain joins TRBV25-1 and TRBJ2-7; tentatively, D is TRBD1 (5 bases). Looked up from germline, CDR1 is MGHDK and CDR2 is SYGVNS. This CDR3 is 15 amino acids long. Trimming took off 2 bases at V and 0 bases at J, with 11 bases between the two ends. The CDR3 DNA follows: TGTGCCAGCAGTGAACAGGGTGGTCCCTCCTACGAGCAGTACTTC. Translated, it gives CASSEQGGPSYEQYF.

This chain joins TRBV7-2 and TRBJ1-5, with 7 bases that match TRBD1. The CDR3 covers 15 residues. Germline CDR1 and CDR2: SGHTA and FQGNSA. Trimming at V came to 4 bases and at J to 2 bases, leaving 5 bases not matched to a gene. CDR3 loop: CASSYQGGGNQPQHF. In nucleotides, the CDR3 is TGTGCCAGCAGCTATCAGGGGGGCGGCAATCAGCCCCAGCATTTT.

This clone came up a few times. V usage is TRBV6-5 and J usage is TRBJ2-7, with D tentatively TRBD2 (6 bases). In germline, CDR1 is MNHEY, CDR2 SVGAGI. Trimming took off 2 bases at V and 3 bases at J, with 8 bases between the two ends. The CDR3 loop spans 13 amino acids. The CDR3 DNA follows: TGTGCCAGCAGTTACGGCGGGGTCTACGAGCAGTACTTC. Its protein product is CASSYGGVYEQYF.

This clone was observed a few times. The rearrangement uses TRBV5-1 and TRBJ1-1; tentatively, D is TRBD1 (6 bases). This CDR3 is built from 13 residues. Trimming removed 3 bases at V and 6 bases at J, with 12 bases between. Germline lookup yields CDR1 SGHRS and CDR2 YFSETQ. The CDR3 spells CASSSDGGPEAFF. DNA of the CDR3: TGCGCCAGCAGCTCCGACGGGGGGCCTGAAGCTTTCTTT.

The V gene is TRBV7-9, the J gene TRBJ1-2; 9 bases are shared with TRBD1. Germline V lookup: CDR1 SEHNR, CDR2 FQNEAQ (reference sequence). With 6 bases clipped from V and 7 bases from J, the junction kept 12 bases outside the gene matches. The CDR3 loop spans 15 amino acids. The CDR3 bases are TGTGCCAGCAGTAACGAGACCACAGGGGGCGGTGGCTACACCTTC. Residues: CASSNETTGGGGYTF.

This clone was observed a few times. V and J are TRBV7-2 and TRBJ2-7; the match to TRBD1 covers 11 bases. V was pared by 5 bases and J by 4 bases, with 16 bases of the junction left unmatched. Germline CDR1 SGHTA, CDR2 FQGNSA. The CDR3 has 18 amino acids. The CDR3 sequence: CASSTRPGQGGSPYEQYF. The CDR3 DNA follows: TGTGCCAGCAGCACGCGTCCGGGACAGGGGGGGTCCCCATACGAGCAGTACTTC.

V gene TRBV7-8 combines with J gene TRBJ2-3, with D possibly matching TRBD1 (5 bases). V shed 1 base and J shed 6 bases, with 20 bases lying between them. This CDR3 spans 17 amino acids. The germline gives CDR1 SGHVS, CDR2 FQNEAQ. The CDR3, as DNA: TGTGCCAGCAGCTTAGGGCGGACACCCACAAACCCGGATACGCAGTATTTT. Protein product: CASSLGRTPTNPDTQYF.

This chain connects TRBV7-3 to TRBJ2-3; TRBD1 might be the D (6 bases). This CDR3 spans 16 amino acids. The germline V gene has CDR1 SGHTA and CDR2 FQGTGA. V lost 8 bases to trimming and J lost 4 bases, with 22 bases between them. CDR3 sequence reads: CASQDSHLSDADTQYF. The CDR3, as DNA: TGTGCCAGCCAGGACAGTCACTTATCAGACGCAGATACGCAGTATTTT.

The chain couples TRBV30 to TRBJ2-2; a possible D gene is TRBD1 (6 bases). Germline V lookup: CDR1 GTSNPN, CDR2 SVGIG (reference sequence). The V and J ends lost 4 bases and 6 bases respectively, with 12 bases between them. The CDR3 has 13 residues. CDR3 in DNA: TGTGCCTGGACCTCAGGGGTTGCCGGGGAGCTGTTTTTT. Amino acid sequence: CAWTSGVAGELFF.

This chain links TRBV5-1 with TRBJ2-7, with D possibly TRBD2 on 5 matching bases. V shed 4 bases and J shed 0 bases, with 14 bases lying between them. The CDR3 runs 15 residues. In germline, CDR1 is SGHRS, CDR2 YFSETQ. CDR3 amino acids: CASSPQASSSYEQYF. The CDR3 DNA reads as TGCGCCAGCAGCCCCCAGGCTAGCTCCTCCTACGAGCAGTACTTC.

This chain uses TRBV7-2 with TRBJ2-5, with D hard to call. V dropped 1 base and J dropped 5 bases, with 5 bases sitting between them. Germline V lookup: CDR1 SGHTA, CDR2 FQGNSA. The CDR3 runs to 12 residues. CDR3 amino acids: CASSLVSETQYF. For the CDR3, the DNA is TGTGCCAGCAGCTTAGTATCGGAGACCCAGTACTTC.

The V call is TRBV5-1, the J call TRBJ2-5; tentative D call: TRBD2 (6 bases). Trimming took 0 bases from V and 3 from J, leaving 12 bases between them. The CDR3 has 15 residues. Germline V gene data show CDR1 as SGHRS and CDR2 as YFSETQ. Here the CDR3 reads CASSLVGGEEETQYF. The CDR3 DNA reads TGCGCCAGCAGCTTGGTCGGGGGAGAGGAAGAGACCCAGTACTTC.

CDR3 DNA: TGTGCCAGCAGCCGGGACAGGTCAGGCTACACCTTC. Its protein is CASSRDRSGYTF. The gene calls are TRBV2 and TRBJ1-2, with TRBD1 identical over 8 bases. The V segment lost 6 bases and the J segment 8 bases; nucleotides outside the gene matches: 5. The CDR3 totals 12 residues. Germline CDR1 and CDR2: SNHLY and FYNNEI.

The chain links TRBV5-4 to TRBJ2-2; maybe TRBD2 (6 bases). Per germline, CDR1 SGHNT and CDR2 YYREEE (reference sequence). Trimming cost V 4 bases and J 4 bases, with 11 bases left between them. This CDR3 contains 14 residues. CDR3 loop: CASSLSGLTGELFF. CDR3 nucleotides: TGTGCCAGCAGCCTAAGCGGGCTCACCGGGGAGCTGTTTTTT. Drawing the rest from reference TRBV5-4 and TRBJ2-2, the complete variable domain is ETGVTQSPTHLIKTRGQQVTLRCSSQSGHNTVSWYQQALGQGPQFIFQYYREEENGRGNFPPRFSGLQFPNYSSELNVNALELDDSALYLCASSLSGLTGELFFGEGSRLTVL.

The chain uses TRBV5-1 and TRBJ2-3; D perhaps matches TRBD1 (6 bases). Trimming pared 4 bases from V and 2 bases from J, leaving 20 bases between. The CDR3 has 17 amino acids. CDR1 and CDR2 from the germline V gene are SGHRS and YFSETQ. The CDR3 protein is CASSVFPGQPDTDTQYF. The DNA of the CDR3 is TGCGCCAGCAGCGTTTTTCCCGGACAGCCCGACACAGATACGCAGTATTTT.